Included here is one TCR beta chain sequence, with context. Its antigen specificity is not known. The input lacks base qualities; no much larger clone sits a single base away. This sample stems from a study of OX40 agonist ivuxolimab in advanced cancers. The study in broad terms: The costimulatory receptor OX40 (CD134) was targeted by ivuxolimab, a fully human IgG2 agonistic monoclonal antibody. The dose-escalation cohort was 80% to 90% male with a mean age of approximately 60 years, ranging from roughly 23 to 90. Intravenous ivuxolimab was administered to patients every 2 weeks at six dose levels: 0.01, 0.1, 0.3, 1.5, 3 and 10 mg/kg. The point of sequencing TCRbeta in the periphery was to test whether ivuxolimab changed TCR sequence diversity and drove clonal T-cell expansion. Of the roughly 52 patients in dose escalation, around 20 had hepatocellular carcinoma, some 15 had melanoma, 9 had renal cell carcinoma and 9 had head and neck cancer. Partial responses occurred in three dose-escalation patients: two with cutaneous melanoma and one with hepatocellular carcinoma. The monotherapy dose-escalation portion (N ≈ 50 patients) of the phase I ivuxolimab trial is reported in the paper. Prior anti-PD-1, anti-PD-L1 or anti-CTLA-4 therapy was permitted, and checkpoint inhibitors had been received by around 40% of dose-escalation patients.

V is pared back by 3 bases and J by 7 bases, with 19 bases lying between the germline termini. According to the germline V gene, CDR1 reads SQVTM and CDR2 reads ANQGSEA. From its cysteine to its phenylalanine, the CDR3 spans 16 amino acids. Only the CDR3 region is kept as DNA, spanning 48 bases read in frame from base 1. Beyond this particular receptor, the publication reports: Low levels of normalized T-cell clonal expansion were also seen in some nonresponding patients. At doses of 0.1 to 3.0 mg/kg, clonal expansion of both CD4+ and CD8+ blood T cells was observed from baseline to week 6. The antigen specificity of the clonally expanded peripheral T cells was not determined. In the 0.1-3.0 mg/kg groups, partial responders had among the lowest normalized peripheral clonal expansion, particularly in CD8+ T cells. On average, CD8+ T cells showed more expanded clones than CD4+ T cells after ivuxolimab.

Genomic DNA was isolated from the sorted cells so that the TCRbeta CDR3 region could be sequenced. The immunoSEQ Assay was used for sequencing of TCRbeta CDR3 regions. The clones in this table, taken by TCRdb from immuneACCESS, are in-frame only. Not every clone is retained; where verified, under half of the shortfall comes from an unresolved V gene, and the cause of the rest is unknown. This sample comprises some 51,000 clones, around 73% of them detected only once. Approximately 2% of the sample is taken by the ten largest. Patients with autoimmune disease history or receiving systemic immunosuppression were excluded from the trial. In every dose cohort, peripheral blood was drawn for TCR sequencing at baseline, cycle 4 day 1, and cycle 7 day 1. The samples were drawn from a first-in-human, open-label, multicenter phase I dose-escalation trial of ivuxolimab. The trial enrolled adults with locally advanced or metastatic head and neck squamous cell, hepatocellular, melanoma or renal cell carcinoma. Before TCR sequencing, CD4+ and CD8+ T cells were separately sorted from peripheral blood.

Specimen: CD4+ or CD8+ T cells sorted from blood, collected in a trial of the OX40 agonist ivuxolimab. The chain couples TRBV29-1 to TRBJ1-6; the D gene remains uncertain. The TCR was taken from an adult with an advanced solid tumor such as melanoma, head and neck, liver or kidney cancer. The CDR3 amino acid sequence is: CSVEVVLVGRNSPLHF. DNA sequence: TGCAGCGTTGAGGTCGTTTTGGTGGGGAGAAATTCACCCCTCCACTTT.